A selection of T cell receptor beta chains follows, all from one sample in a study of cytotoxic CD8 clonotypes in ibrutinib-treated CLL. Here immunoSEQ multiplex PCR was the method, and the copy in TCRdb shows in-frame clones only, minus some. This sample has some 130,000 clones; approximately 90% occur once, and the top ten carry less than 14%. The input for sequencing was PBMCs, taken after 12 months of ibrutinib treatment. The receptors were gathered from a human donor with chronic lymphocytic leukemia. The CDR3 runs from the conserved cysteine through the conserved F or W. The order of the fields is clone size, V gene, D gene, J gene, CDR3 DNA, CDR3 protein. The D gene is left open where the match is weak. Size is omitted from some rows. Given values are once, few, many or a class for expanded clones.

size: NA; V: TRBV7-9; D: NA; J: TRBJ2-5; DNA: TGTGCCAGCAGCCCACCCAGCGGAGAGGGGGAGACCCAGTACTTC; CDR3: CASSPPSGEGETQYF
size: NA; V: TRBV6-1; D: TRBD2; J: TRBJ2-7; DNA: TGTGCCAGCAGTGATACGGGGGGTTCCTTCGAGCAGTACTTC; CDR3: CASSDTGGSFEQYF
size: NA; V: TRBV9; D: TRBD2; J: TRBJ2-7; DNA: TGTGCCAGCAGCGTAGTTGCGGGAGGAGGCGAGCAGTACTTC; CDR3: CASSVVAGGGEQYF
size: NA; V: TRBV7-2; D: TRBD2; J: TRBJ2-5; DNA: TGTGCCAGCAGCTTAGGCGGGGGCCAAGAGACCCAGTACTTC; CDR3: CASSLGGGQETQYF
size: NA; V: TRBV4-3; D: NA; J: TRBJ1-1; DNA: TGCGCCAGCAGCCAAGTTGGGGTCAGTGCTGAAGCTTTCTTT; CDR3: CASSQVGVSAEAFF
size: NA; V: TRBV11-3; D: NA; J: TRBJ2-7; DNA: TGTGCCAGCAGCTTAGATCCTAACTACGAGCAGTACTTC; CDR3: CASSLDPNYEQYF
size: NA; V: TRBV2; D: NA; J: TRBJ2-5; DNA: TGTGCCAGCACTCTCCGGACGGCTCAAGAGACCCAGTACTTC; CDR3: CASTLRTAQETQYF
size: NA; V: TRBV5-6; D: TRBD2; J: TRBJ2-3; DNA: TGTGCCAGCAGCTTAAGGACTAGACGGGATACGCAGTATTTT; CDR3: CASSLRTRRDTQYF
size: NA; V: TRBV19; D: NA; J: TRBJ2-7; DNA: TGTGCCAGTAGTATAGTCGGGGGACGGCCCTACGAGCAGTACTTC; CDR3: CASSIVGGRPYEQYF
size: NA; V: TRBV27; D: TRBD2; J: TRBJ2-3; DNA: TGTGCCAGCAGTTCACCACTAGCGGGACGTTCCACAGATACGCAGTATTTT; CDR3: CASSSPLAGRSTDTQYF
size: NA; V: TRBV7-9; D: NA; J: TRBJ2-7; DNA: TGTGCCAGCAGCTTGGTGGAGTACGAGCAGTACTTC; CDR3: CASSLVEYEQYF
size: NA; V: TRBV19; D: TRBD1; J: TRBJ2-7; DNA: TGTGCCAGTAGGCAGGGGGCCTACGAGCAGTACTTC; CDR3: CASRQGAYEQYF
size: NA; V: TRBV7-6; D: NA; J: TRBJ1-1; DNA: TGTGCCAGCAGCCGAGAGGGCCGGAACACTGAAGCTTTCTTT; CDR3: CASSREGRNTEAFF
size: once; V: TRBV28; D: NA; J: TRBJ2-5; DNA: TGTGCCAGCAGTAGGTCCTATACAGGGAGGCAGGGAGAGACCCAGTACTTC; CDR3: CASSRSYTGRQGETQYF
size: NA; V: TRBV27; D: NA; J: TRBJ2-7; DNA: TGTGCCAGCAGCCCCGGACAGGCCGGGGGGGAGCAGTACTTC; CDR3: CASSPGQAGGEQYF
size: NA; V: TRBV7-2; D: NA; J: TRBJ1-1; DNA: TGTGCCAGCAGCTTAAGCGGGGGAAGGGGCGAAGCTTTCTTT; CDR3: CASSLSGGRGEAFF
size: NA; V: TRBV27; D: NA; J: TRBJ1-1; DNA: TGTGCCAGCAGTAAACAGGGTATTGGGCACACTGAAGCTTTCTTT; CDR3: CASSKQGIGHTEAFF
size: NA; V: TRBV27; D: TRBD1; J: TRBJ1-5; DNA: TGTGCCAGCAGTCCAGACAGGGGCAATCAGCCCCAGCATTTT; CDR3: CASSPDRGNQPQHF
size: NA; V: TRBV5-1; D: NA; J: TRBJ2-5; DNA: TGCGCCAGCAGCTTGGACCAAGAGACCCAGTACTTC; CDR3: CASSLDQETQYF
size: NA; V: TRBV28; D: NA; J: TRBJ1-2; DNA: TGTGCCAGCAGCCCTCGGGGGGGAGCTAACTATGGCTACACCTTC; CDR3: CASSPRGGANYGYTF
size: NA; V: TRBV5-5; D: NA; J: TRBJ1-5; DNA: TGTGCCAGCAGCTTGGATGGCAGGGAAAAACAGCCCCAGCATTTT; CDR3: CASSLDGREKQPQHF
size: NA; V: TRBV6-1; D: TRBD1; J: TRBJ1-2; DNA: TGTGCCAGCAGGGGGACAGGCATCTATGGCTACACCTTC; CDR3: CASRGTGIYGYTF
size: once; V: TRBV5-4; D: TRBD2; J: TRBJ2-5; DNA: TGTGCCAGCAGCTTGCCCGGGACTAGCGGGAGTGGGCAAGAGACCCAGTACTTC; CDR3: CASSLPGTSGSGQETQYF
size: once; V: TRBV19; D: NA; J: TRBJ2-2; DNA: TGTGCCAGTAGGAGAGACGGACAGGGACTAAACACCGGGGAGCTGTTTTTT; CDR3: CASRRDGQGLNTGELFF
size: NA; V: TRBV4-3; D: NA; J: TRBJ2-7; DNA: TGCGCCAGCAGCCAAGAGGGACAGGGGTTCGCGGGAGGGCCCCTTCGCGAGCAGTACTTC; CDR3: CASSQEGQGFAGGPLREQYF
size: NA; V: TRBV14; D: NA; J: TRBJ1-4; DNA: TGTGCCAGCAGCGACTTCCACCCCCCTGAAAAACTGTTTTTT; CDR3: CASSDFHPPEKLFF
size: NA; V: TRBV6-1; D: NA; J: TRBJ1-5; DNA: TGTGCCAGCAGTGAATTTGCCGCGGGGCAGCCCCAGCATTTT; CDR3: CASSEFAAGQPQHF
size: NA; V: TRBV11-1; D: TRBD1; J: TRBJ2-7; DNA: TGTGCCAGCAGACGAACGGGGGACAGGGTGACGCTGGACGAGCAGTACTTC; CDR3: CASRRTGDRVTLDEQYF
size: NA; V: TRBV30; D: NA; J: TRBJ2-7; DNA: TGTGCCTGGAGTTCGGCGACCTACGAGCAGTACTTC; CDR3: CAWSSATYEQYF